This TCR beta chain was sequenced in a study of cytomegalovirus exposure and HLA in healthy donors (dated by TCRdb to the late 2010s). Context from the whole study: A later analysis indicated that the 120 validation repertoires were generated on the platform also employed for the approximately 700 repertoires of the first cohort. A separate validation cohort of roughly 120 different subjects was used in addition to the roughly 670-subject first cohort. The study was designed to test whether signatures of past pathogen exposure could be identified by cataloging public T cell receptors. High-throughput TCR immunosequencing, statistical association of individual TCRs with disease status, and machine learning were combined to predict cytomegalovirus infection status.

Libraries came from the immunoSEQ multiplex PCR assay. The original methods were these. A statistical classification framework was built to diagnose cytomegalovirus status from the catalog of TCR beta chain sequences. As stored in TCRdb, this immuneACCESS dataset retains in-frame rearrangements with V and J assigned. A fraction of the clones does not appear; measured against another copy, unresolved V genes explain less than half of the discrepancy, and the remainder lacks a known reason. Clone size and V and J calls were adopted from that table, with D and trimming inferred from the DNA. Counted in this sample were approximately 210,000 clones; roughly 82% of them appeared once. Together, the top ten hold about 1.6% of the sample. The donors belonged to the validation cohort of over a hundred subjects, which was separate from the roughly 670-subject first cohort. The germline V gene supplies CDR1 MGHRA and CDR2 YSYEKL. The V end gives up 2 bases and the J end 3 bases, leaving 3 bases in the junction not matched to a gene. Including the terminal cysteine and phenylalanine, the CDR3 comprises 15 residues. Just the 45-base CDR3 DNA is kept, in frame starting at base 1.

With regard to this clone: Its antigen is currently not known. No base quality information exists; no much larger clone differs at one position.

Points the paper makes about the study in general: The validation cohort had no HLA typing available for a later analysis, so co-occurrence within that cohort was assessed over all 120 or so repertoires. Of the cluster scores, 90% to 95% were above 0 in a later analysis, which found that TCRs clustered in the first cohort also tended to co-occur in the 120 validation repertoires. The authors suggested that the approach could potentially be generalized to other disease states and immunological phenotypes. In vitro tests confirmed that three of the cytomegalovirus-associated TCR beta chains recognize cytomegalovirus antigens. In both the original and validation cohorts, the classifier was reported to diagnose cytomegalovirus status with high specificity and sensitivity. Across donors, most TCR sequences were observed very rarely, whereas some public TCRs were present in many individuals. The study listed 164 TCR beta chains as associated with cytomegalovirus.

The chain uses TRBV4-1 and TRBJ2-2, and 7 junction bases match TRBD2. This receptor was obtained from a woman under 30 in good health and CMV-seronegative. The sequencing input was PBMCs. Here the CDR3 is given as CASSQRLADTGELFF. The DNA sequence is as follows: TGCGCCAGCAGCCAACGACTAGCAGACACCGGGGAGCTGTTTTTT.